The sequence of this TCR beta chain was determined in a study of molecular identifiers for immune sequencing clone quantification. Findings of the study overall: Over 98% of CMV-specific effector molecules, but under 1% of naive ones, were in clones above 20 copies.

TCRdb reprocessed the PCR reads with MiXCR, giving one entry per CDR3 protein. Among hundreds of thousands of distinct CDR3 sequences, 25% were seen once, and the ten largest hold about 0.81%. Germline assignment: CDR1 SEHNR and CDR2 FQNEAQ (reference sequence). This CDR3 has 15 amino acids. As CD8+CD4-CCR7+CD45RA+ cells, naive CD8 T cells were sorted. This clonotype was seen a few times. The antigen is undetermined. A junction boundary mismatches the germline segment, possibly from a read error. The V call is TRBV7-9, the J call TRBJ2-7; TRBD1 agrees at 7 bases. Sample: naive CD8+ T cells from blood, with Jurkat cell RNA spiked in. As to subset: FACS-sorted CD8+CD4-CCR7+CD45RA+ naive T cells. The clonotype comes from a human donor in good health. Some libraries in this study had Jurkat cell RNA spiked in. CDR3 protein: CASSLIEGARHEQHF. The CDR3 DNA is TGTGCCAGCAGCTTAATCGAGGGGGCGCGCCACGAGCAGCACTTC.